This T cell receptor beta chain was documented in a study of cytomegalovirus exposure and HLA in healthy donors (dated by TCRdb to about 2017). General notes on the study: In an earlier analysis of 450 to 750 of the donors, approximately 300 Gb of sequence data and 117 million unique TCR beta sequences from approximately 180 million T cells were reported. Of the approximately 400 genotyped donors, 81% fell in the genetic ancestry cluster associated with self-reported Caucasian donors. In addition to the first cohort of 650 to 800 subjects, a separate validation cohort of approximately 130 different subjects was used. The number of donors typed differed by locus, with roughly 629-640 for A, B, C, DRB1 and DQB1, over 500 for DQA1, nearly 610 for DPA1, and under 490 for DPB1. In a later genetic analysis, genome-wide SNP genotypes for 398 of the 666 donors were used, and that subset was treated as a discovery cohort. Both class I and class II loci were covered by HLA typing, at four-digit resolution. Across about 370 genotyped donors of the cohort, an average of approximately 240,000 unique TCR beta nucleotide sequences per donor were sequenced, and roughly a sixth of those sequences were non-productive. Every repertoire in the discovery cohort had been generated on one and the same sequencing platform. The later analysis used no new phenotypic data to find candidate immune exposures, relying instead on TCR beta sequences and their occurrence across donors. To decide whether each TCR beta V gene segment behaved as functional or pseudogenic, an earlier analysis of approximately 590 of the donors relied on high-throughput TCR beta sequencing. An early release that covered about 600 HLA-typed donors contained approximately 300 gigabases of sequencing data and around 85 million unique TCR sequences. Five DR-DQ haplotypes were treated as single units for association and clustering because of strong linkage in the cohort. The study combined high-throughput TCR immunosequencing, statistical association of individual TCRs with disease status, and machine learning to predict cytomegalovirus infection status. The study was designed to test whether signatures of past pathogen exposure could be identified by cataloging public T cell receptors. The study used immunosequencing to profile the T cell repertoires of around 600 subjects and linked those repertoires to cytomegalovirus serostatus. Donor age, sex, ethnicity and CMV serostatus were compiled together with the repertoire data. A later analysis re-examined previously published TCR beta repertoires from more than 550 donors and added high-resolution HLA genotyping to investigate patterns of TCR occurrence.

Broader findings and caveats from the paper: The sequencing pipeline was judged likely to have produced a cluster of highly shared sequence variants as a technical artifact. Three of the identified cytomegalovirus-associated TCR beta chains were confirmed in vitro to be specific for cytomegalovirus antigens. In a later analysis, several top co-occurrence clusters were reported to appear linked to parvovirus B19, influenza, CMV and Epstein-Barr virus. This cohort had only TCR beta chains sequenced, and the lack of alpha or paired-chain data limited which features could be detected. For the cohort, immune exposure information was limited to CMV serostatus. When HLA alleles, especially DR and DQ, strongly co-occurred, TCR associations were difficult to assign to individual alleles. In both the original and validation cohorts, the classifier was reported to diagnose cytomegalovirus status with high specificity and sensitivity. Compared with the roughly 600-donor mean, donors in an Asian-associated ancestry cluster had fewer N-insertions in productive TCRs, according to a later genetic analysis. The presence/absence analyses assumed that sequencing depth was roughly uniform across donors, and that assumption may not be true. Because some donors lacked HLA typing at each locus, the association tests relied only on the typed subset. Across donors, most TCR sequences were observed very rarely, whereas some public TCRs were present in many individuals. An association between a missense DCLRE1C variant and V-gene and J-gene trimming of TCR beta chains was found in a later genetic analysis and replicated in an independent cohort. A later analysis found that TCR association rates varied across HLA loci, with DRB1 alleles showing the most associated TCRs and HLA-C alleles the fewest. The earlier analysis of some 540 of the donors excluded fewer than 20 rarely observed V segments, including chromosome 9 orphons, because counts were too low. Because the 87-base-pair reads could not distinguish some IMGT-functional V segments, including TRBV6-2 and TRBV6-3, those segments were excluded. A later analysis found that HLA-associated TCR beta chains were more clonally expanded and had lower generation probabilities than equally common non-associated chains. A later analysis associated about 17,000 TCR beta sequences with specific HLA alleles at a false discovery rate of 0.05. A further reported finding was that TCR beta sequences accurately predicted the HLA-A and HLA-B alleles for most subjects in the first cohort. In an earlier analysis of some 540 of the donors, most TCR beta V segments appeared in productive rearrangements about 87% or about 30% of the time, broadly matching IMGT annotations. Correlated functional status among segregating V segments might reflect linkage disequilibrium, but an unknown experimental factor could not be ruled out. It was suggested by the authors that the approach could potentially be generalized to other disease states and immunological phenotypes. Most CMV-associated TCR beta chains appeared to be HLA-restricted in a later analysis, and the HLA associations seemed to be driven largely by CMV exposure. The study gave a list of some 150 TCR beta chains associated with cytomegalovirus.

Receptor amplification or capture employed the immunoSEQ multiplex PCR assay. For the multiplex PCR, a mixture combining 60 forward primers for TCR Vbeta segments and 13 reverse primers for TCR Jbeta segments was used. Amplification of the CDR3 region of rearranged TCR beta genes was performed with a multiplex PCR assay on genomic DNA. On the Illumina HiSeq System, the amplified TCR beta libraries were sequenced as 87-base-pair reads. The published analysis was carried out like this. Across the roughly 640 repertoires, a later analysis counted 75 million to 90 million unique TCR beta chains, roughly 11 million of which were shared by at least two donors. A nearest-neighbor algorithm error-corrected the raw reads and collapsed the reads into unique sequences, merging closely related sequences to remove PCR and sequencing errors. V, D and J gene segments were assigned by aligning CDR3 sequences to IMGT reference sequences. Each retained sequence needed at least a six-nucleotide match to both a V gene segment and a J gene segment. Rearrangements were called productive when the CDR3 lacked stop codons and stayed in frame with V and J; all others were non-productive. Following IMGT convention, CDR3 was defined as the stretch from the second conserved V-encoded cysteine up to the conserved J-encoded phenylalanine. In an earlier analysis of some 550 of the donors, sequences lacking an unambiguous match to a single V gene segment were excluded. In an earlier analysis of 450 to 750 of the donors, a V segment was called functional when productive rearrangements were above 56.7%, and segregating when the standard deviation between donors exceeded 5%. A statistical classification framework was built for diagnosing cytomegalovirus status from the catalog of TCR beta chain sequences. V and J gene assignment, in a later analysis, came from comparing TCR nucleotide sequences with IMGT/GENE-DB human TR gene sequences. A later analysis assigned CDR3 sequences and most-parsimonious VDJ recombination scenarios with the TCRdist pipeline. In a later analysis, each TCR beta chain was defined by its CDR3 amino acid sequence together with its V-gene family, and reads lacking a unique V-gene family were excluded. A later analysis removed nearly 600 highly shared, low-generation-probability nucleotide sequences to deal with suspected cross-contamination and a sequencing artifact. For each public chain, a later analysis derived a clonal expansion index from normalized ranks of inferred template counts within each repertoire. A later analysis computed generation probabilities with a VDJ recombination model fitted to out-of-frame rearrangements, and checked the results against IGoR. In a later analysis, hypergeometric tests were used to score TCR-TCR, TCR-HLA and TCR-CMV co-occurrence, with a repertoire-size bias correction applied to TCR pairs. False discovery rates were estimated in a later analysis by permuting HLA or CMV assignments 20 times. In a later analysis, co-occurring TCRs were grouped using DBSCAN, with TCRdist sequence similarity added in when clustering inside HLA-allele-positive subsets. Repertoires with fewer than 30,000 or more than 120,000 public chains, plus five repertoires with anomalous nucleotide sharing, were excluded from co-occurrence clustering. In its TCRdb copy, this immuneACCESS table keeps in-frame sequences only and misses some clones. Where compared with another copy, unresolved V genes explain less than half of these, and the others have no known cause. The V and J calls and clone size were taken over from that table, and D and trimming were inferred from the DNA. The sample contains fewer than 90,000 clones, roughly four fifths of them found a single time. The ten top clones hold 6.5% to 8% of the sample.

The cohort consisted of some 730 healthy bone marrow donors. All cohort members were sampled while nominally healthy, although unrecorded immune exposures were likely present. Of the 650 to 700 cohort members, 250 to 300 had positive CMV serostatus and about 330 had negative CMV serostatus, and CMV serostatus was not recorded for the donor. A peripheral blood sample was collected from each donor, and TCR beta sequencing was performed on peripheral blood mononuclear cells. Genomic DNA extraction from the blood cell samples was performed with the Qiagen DNeasy Blood Extraction Kit. The CDR3 starts with the cysteine, ends with the phenylalanine, and has 15 residues. The read is trimmed to its CDR3 DNA, 45 bases read in frame from base 1. According to the germline V gene, CDR1 reads SGHAT and CDR2 reads FQNNGV. The junction carries 17 bases between V and J, which are trimmed by 4 bases and 5 bases respectively.

As regards this clone: Its antigen is still unknown. Base qualities are not provided; no much larger clone lies one nucleotide away.

This receptor was identified in a human donor in good health. Sequencing used PBMCs. Here the chain combines TRBV11-2 and TRBJ1-2; TRBD1 is a weak D gene call, 6 bases matching. Here is the DNA: TGTGCCAGCAGCTCCAGGATGACAGGCCTATATGGCTACACCTTC. Its coded protein is CASSSRMTGLYGYTF.